This TCR beta chain was sequenced in a study of shared clonotypes between healthy human individuals. Study in general: The donors, a couple of women and a few men, were aged 18 to 49.

Around 300 ng DNA, some 30,000 T cell genomes, went into unsorted PBMC replicate PCRs. As processed by the authors: Filtering differed because ImmunoSEQ produced junction-only sequences that carried no quality scores. Data came from immunoSEQ multiplex PCR; TCRdb stores just in-frame clones and leaves some out. V, J and clone size reflect that table, while D and trimming were determined from the DNA. This table has 490,000 or so clones, about 79% appearing once. CDR3 length equals 13 residues. Between the trimmed V and J ends, which lost 5 bases and 3 bases, there was a span of 11 bases. The V gene's germline CDR1 is SQVTM and CDR2 ANQGSEA.

This sequence was found in a woman in her forties in good health. Some clones in this sample may be carry-over from other donors' samples. The source material was PBMCs. The rearrangement joins TRBV29-1 to TRBJ1-3; the D gene is possibly TRBD1 (5 bases). The CDR3 here is CSVRGAGGNTIYF. The CDR3 DNA reads TGCAGCGTTCGAGGGGCGGGTGGAAACACCATATATTTT.